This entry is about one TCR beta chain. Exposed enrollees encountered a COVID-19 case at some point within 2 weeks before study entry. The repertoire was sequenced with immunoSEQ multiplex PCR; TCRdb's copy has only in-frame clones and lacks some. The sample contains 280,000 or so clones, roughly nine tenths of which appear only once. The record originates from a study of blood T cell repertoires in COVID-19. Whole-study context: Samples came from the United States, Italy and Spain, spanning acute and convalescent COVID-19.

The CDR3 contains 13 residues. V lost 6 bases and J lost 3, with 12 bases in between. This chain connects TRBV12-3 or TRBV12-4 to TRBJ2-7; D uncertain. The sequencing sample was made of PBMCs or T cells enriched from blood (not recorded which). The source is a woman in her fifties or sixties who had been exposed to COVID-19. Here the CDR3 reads CASSPIVSYEQYF. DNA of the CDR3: TGTGCCAGCAGCCCAATAGTTAGCTACGAGCAGTACTTC.